What follows is one T cell receptor (beta chain) and its context. Its antigen is currently unknown. The data are from a study of cytomegalovirus exposure and HLA in healthy donors. Whole-study context: The roughly 700 first-cohort repertoires shared a platform with the 120 or so validation repertoires, as reported in a later analysis.

The germline V gene encodes CDR1 SGHDT and CDR2 YYEEEE. The V segment lost 4 bases and the J segment 6 bases; nucleotides outside the gene matches: 11. The CDR3 is 16 amino acids. TCRdb's copy holds only in-frame clones and misses some; the assay was immunoSEQ multiplex PCR. The sample contains 150,000 to 200,000 clones, roughly 90% of which appear only once. Study-level points and caveats: Rarity characterized most TCR sequences, yet some public TCRs appeared in many donors. First-cohort TCR clusters were later found to tend to co-occur in the 120 or so validation repertoires. High sensitivity and specificity were reportedly achieved when the classifier diagnosed cytomegalovirus status.

The TCR was taken from a woman younger than 45 in good health and CMV-seronegative. Material: PBMCs. The chain joins TRBV5-6 to TRBJ2-3; TRBD1 matches at 10 bases. Here the CDR3 reads CASSQIGTGEGDTQYF. The CDR3 region has the DNA TGTGCCAGCAGCCAAATCGGGACAGGGGAGGGGGATACGCAGTATTTT.